This is a list of T cell receptor beta chains from one sample in a study of control samples from healthy donors and cancer patients. Clones were sequenced by immunoSEQ multiplex PCR, and TCRdb holds only the in-frame ones, with some missing. The repertoire holds roughly 100,000 clones, with around nine tenths as singletons. Sequencing was done on a sample of PBMCs. Receptor source: a man between 60 and 75 years old with lung cancer. Each CDR3 is given with its conserved first and last residue. The D gene is left open where the match is weak. Expanded clones are given a class, and other clones once, few, many or no size at all.

V	length	J	D	size	CDR3	DNA
TRBV7-9	14	TRBJ2-3	-	-	CASSLRDVADTQYF	TGTGCCAGCAGCCTAAGGGACGTGGCAGATACGCAGTATTTT
TRBV6-1	16	TRBJ2-5	-	-	CASSEASIRSRETQYF	TGTGCCAGCAGTGAGGCCTCGATCCGGAGCCGGGAGACCCAGTACTTC
TRBV2	16	TRBJ1-6	TRBD1	-	CASSYRDRGQNSPLHF	TGTGCCAGCAGCTACCGGGACAGGGGGCAAAATTCACCCCTCCACTTT
TRBV5-6	14	TRBJ1-4	-	-	CASSFDRSNEKLFF	TGTGCCAGCAGCTTTGACAGGTCTAATGAAAAACTGTTTTTT
TRBV2	15	TRBJ2-7	-	-	CASSDDNYGSYEQYF	TGTGCCAGCAGCGATGACAATTACGGCTCCTACGAGCAGTACTTC
TRBV9	15	TRBJ2-5	-	few	CASSVGTGAQETQYF	TGTGCCAGCAGCGTAGGTACAGGTGCCCAAGAGACCCAGTACTTC
TRBV11-3	17	TRBJ2-6	TRBD1	-	CASSRDRGLPGANVLTF	TGTGCCAGCAGCAGGGACAGGGGGCTCCCTGGGGCCAACGTCCTGACTTTC
TRBV6-5	14	TRBJ1-6	-	-	CASSNPGQRAPLHF	TGTGCCAGCAGTAACCCAGGACAGAGGGCACCCCTCCACTTT
TRBV9	16	TRBJ2-7	TRBD1	-	CASSVAVGTGAGEQYF	TGTGCCAGCAGCGTAGCGGTAGGGACAGGGGCAGGCGAGCAGTACTTC
TRBV10-3	17	TRBJ1-4	TRBD1	-	CAISDFPPGQGSEKLFF	TGTGCCATCAGTGACTTCCCACCGGGACAGGGAAGTGAAAAACTGTTTTTT
TRBV27	14	TRBJ2-5	TRBD2	-	CASSLWGGQETQYF	TGTGCCAGCAGTTTATGGGGGGGACAAGAGACCCAGTACTTC
TRBV29-1	16	TRBJ2-3	-	-	CSVGFSGVRSTDTQYF	TGCAGCGTTGGTTTTTCGGGGGTCAGAAGCACAGATACGCAGTATTTT
TRBV12-3/TRBV12-4	12	TRBJ1-1	-	-	CASTTSLAEAFF	TGTGCCAGCACCACCTCACTGGCTGAAGCTTTCTTT
TRBV6-5	14	TRBJ1-5	TRBD1	-	CASSSNRGAQPQHF	TGTGCCAGCAGTTCCAACAGGGGCGCTCAGCCCCAGCATTTT
TRBV30	16	TRBJ1-6	-	-	CAWTLGGGGRTSPLHF	TGTGCCTGGACCCTAGGTGGAGGGGGGCGGACTTCACCCCTCCACTTT
TRBV18	15	TRBJ2-5	TRBD1	-	CASSPPDRGQETQYF	TGTGCCAGCTCACCGCCAGACAGGGGTCAAGAGACCCAGTACTTC
TRBV3-1/TRBV3-2	14	TRBJ1-1	-	few	CASRRGEGNTEAFF	TGTGCCAGCAGAAGGGGAGAGGGCAACACTGAAGCTTTCTTT
TRBV5-6	16	TRBJ2-5	-	-	CASSSPSDSAQETQYF	TGTGCCAGCAGCTCGCCATCGGACAGTGCTCAAGAGACCCAGTACTTC
TRBV14	15	TRBJ2-1	-	-	CASSQDPTYYNEQFF	TGTGCCAGCAGCCAAGACCCGACCTACTACAATGAGCAGTTCTTC
TRBV10-1	15	TRBJ2-7	TRBD1	-	CASSEPQGASYEQYF	TGCGCCAGCAGTGAGCCCCAGGGGGCCTCCTACGAGCAGTACTTC
TRBV7-2	18	TRBJ1-4	-	-	CASSLAYLPRERDEKLFF	TGTGCCAGCAGCTTAGCGTATCTCCCGAGGGAGCGGGATGAAAAACTGTTTTTT
TRBV27	14	TRBJ1-1	-	-	CASSLYPLNTEAFF	TGTGCCAGCAGTTTATATCCCCTGAACACTGAAGCTTTCTTT
TRBV11-2	13	TRBJ1-5	-	-	CASSLGLDQPQHF	TGTGCCAGCAGCTTAGGTCTTGACCAGCCCCAGCATTTT
TRBV5-1	13	TRBJ1-1	-	-	CASSLGWNTEAFF	TGCGCCAGCAGCTTGGGATGGAACACTGAAGCTTTCTTT
TRBV27	14	TRBJ2-5	TRBD2	-	CASRYLAGEETQYF	TGTGCCAGCAGATATCTAGCGGGGGAAGAGACCCAGTACTTC
TRBV2	14	TRBJ1-1	-	-	CASSGTTANTEAFF	TGTGCCAGCAGCGGGACTACCGCGAACACTGAAGCTTTCTTT
TRBV3-1/TRBV3-2	17	TRBJ1-4	TRBD1	-	CASSQVGTGGAYGKLFF	TGTGCCAGCAGCCAAGTGGGGACAGGGGGCGCCTATGGAAAACTGTTTTTT
TRBV3-1/TRBV3-2	14	TRBJ2-3	-	once	CASSQLGGPDTQYF	TGTGCCAGCAGCCAACTCGGAGGGCCAGATACGCAGTATTTT
TRBV15	14	TRBJ2-1	TRBD2	-	CATSGRGVYNEQFF	TGTGCCACCAGCGGGCGGGGGGTATACAATGAGCAGTTCTTC
TRBV25-1	16	TRBJ2-6	-	-	CASSEYESSGANVLTF	TGTGCCAGCAGTGAATATGAAAGCTCTGGGGCCAACGTCCTGACTTTC
TRBV9	12	TRBJ2-7	-	-	CASSPQGHEQYF	TGTGCCAGCAGCCCCCAAGGCCACGAGCAGTACTTC
TRBV6-5	16	TRBJ2-5	TRBD1	-	CASSYPLGGLGETQYF	TGTGCCAGCAGTTACCCCCTAGGGGGCCTTGGGGAGACCCAGTACTTC
TRBV7-9	15	TRBJ1-2	TRBD1	-	CASSSDGTAYYGYTF	TGTGCCAGCAGCTCGGACGGGACAGCGTACTATGGCTACACCTTC
TRBV6-5	13	TRBJ1-1	-	-	CASSLALETEAFF	TGTGCCAGCAGTTTAGCCCTCGAGACTGAAGCTTTCTTT
TRBV11-2	16	TRBJ1-6	TRBD1	-	CASRKTGSSYNSPLHF	TGTGCCAGCAGAAAGACAGGGAGCTCCTATAATTCACCCCTCCACTTT
TRBV2	14	TRBJ2-5	TRBD1	-	CASSDRTGEETQYF	TGTGCCAGCAGTGACCGGACAGGCGAAGAGACCCAGTACTTC
TRBV19	14	TRBJ1-2	-	-	CASSIATDPYDYTF	TGTGCCAGTAGTATAGCGACAGATCCTTATGACTACACCTTC
TRBV4-1	16	TRBJ2-7	-	-	CASSQDGGRGSYEQYF	TGCGCCAGCAGCCAAGATGGGGGCAGGGGCTCCTACGAGCAGTACTTC
TRBV7-9	15	TRBJ1-2	-	-	CASSPPSRDNYGYTF	TGTGCCAGCAGCCCCCCCTCCAGGGATAACTATGGCTACACCTTC
TRBV5-1	14	TRBJ1-1	-	-	CASSFQTENTEAFF	TGCGCCAGCAGCTTTCAGACAGAGAACACTGAAGCTTTCTTT
TRBV6-4	15	TRBJ1-6	TRBD1	-	CASSARDSYNSPLHF	TGTGCCAGCAGTGCCCGGGACAGCTATAATTCACCCCTCCACTTT
TRBV11-2	15	TRBJ2-5	-	-	CASSPRRFAEETQYF	TGTGCCAGCAGCCCGAGGCGATTTGCAGAGGAGACCCAGTACTTC
TRBV16	15	TRBJ1-2	-	once	CASSQSYRGNYGYTF	TGTGCCAGCAGCCAATCATATAGGGGAAACTATGGCTACACCTTC
TRBV18	15	TRBJ2-1	TRBD1	-	CASSPGDRGTSEQFF	TGTGCCAGCTCACCAGGGGACAGGGGGACGAGTGAGCAGTTCTTC
TRBV19	14	TRBJ1-1	-	-	CASSRRVFNTEAFF	TGTGCCAGTAGTAGGAGGGTTTTTAACACTGAAGCTTTCTTT
TRBV6-5	13	TRBJ2-1	-	-	CASSYYRSNEQFF	TGTGCCAGCAGTTACTACAGGTCAAATGAGCAGTTCTTC
TRBV18	15	TRBJ2-2	TRBD1	-	CASSPNKGAAGELFF	TGTGCCAGCTCCCCCAATAAGGGGGCCGCCGGGGAGCTGTTTTTT
TRBV5-1	14	TRBJ2-1	-	-	CASSLGRTINEQFF	TGCGCCAGCAGCTTGGGCCGGACTATCAATGAGCAGTTCTTC
TRBV30	12	TRBJ1-2	-	few	CAWSGGAGGYTF	TGTGCCTGGAGCGGTGGGGCCGGTGGCTACACCTTC
TRBV5-5	14	TRBJ2-3	TRBD1	-	CASEMTGSTDTQYF	TGTGCCAGCGAAATGACAGGGAGCACAGATACGCAGTATTTT
TRBV5-6	15	TRBJ1-5	-	-	CASSLGTRGYQPQHF	TGTGCCAGCAGCTTGGGTACCAGGGGTTATCAGCCCCAGCATTTT
TRBV5-1	13	TRBJ2-5	-	once	CASSLLGQETQYF	TGCGCCAGCAGCTTACTGGGCCAAGAGACCCAGTACTTC